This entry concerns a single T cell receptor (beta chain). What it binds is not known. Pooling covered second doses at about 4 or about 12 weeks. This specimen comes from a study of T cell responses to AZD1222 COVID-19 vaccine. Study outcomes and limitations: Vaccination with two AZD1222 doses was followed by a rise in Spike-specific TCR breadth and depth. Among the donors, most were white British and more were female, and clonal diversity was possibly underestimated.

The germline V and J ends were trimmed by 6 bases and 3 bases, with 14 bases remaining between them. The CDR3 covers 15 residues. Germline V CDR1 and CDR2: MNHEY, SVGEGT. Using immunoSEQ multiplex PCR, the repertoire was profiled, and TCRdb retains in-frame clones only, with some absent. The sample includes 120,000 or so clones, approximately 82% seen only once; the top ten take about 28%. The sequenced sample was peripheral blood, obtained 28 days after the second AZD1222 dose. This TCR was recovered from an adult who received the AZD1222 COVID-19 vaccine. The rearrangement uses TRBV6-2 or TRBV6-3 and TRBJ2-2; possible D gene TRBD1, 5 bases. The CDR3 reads CASSNPDIYTGELFF. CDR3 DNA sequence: TGTGCCAGCAGCAACCCGGACATCTACACCGGGGAGCTGTTTTTT.